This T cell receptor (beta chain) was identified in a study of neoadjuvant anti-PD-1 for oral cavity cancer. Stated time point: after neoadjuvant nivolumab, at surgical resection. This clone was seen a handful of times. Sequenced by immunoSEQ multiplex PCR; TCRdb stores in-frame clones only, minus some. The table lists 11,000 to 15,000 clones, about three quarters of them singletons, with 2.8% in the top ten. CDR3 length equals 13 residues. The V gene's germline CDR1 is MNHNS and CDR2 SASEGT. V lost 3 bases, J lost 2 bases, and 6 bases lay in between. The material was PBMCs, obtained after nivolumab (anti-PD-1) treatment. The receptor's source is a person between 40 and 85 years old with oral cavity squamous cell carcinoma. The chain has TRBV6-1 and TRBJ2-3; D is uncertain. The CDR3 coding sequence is TGTGCCAGCAGTGACAGGTTCACAGATACGCAGTATTTT. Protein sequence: CASSDRFTDTQYF.